This passage covers 20 T cell receptor beta chains from one sample sequenced in a study of blood T cell repertoires in COVID-19. Profiling relied on immunoSEQ multiplex PCR, and the TCRdb table lists in-frame clones only, not all of them. This table has more than 250,000 clones, 80% to 90% appearing once. Sequenced material: PBMCs or T cells enriched from blood (not recorded which). The origin of the receptors is a woman between 18 and 30 years old who had recovered from COVID-19.

The chain recombines TRBV2 with TRBJ1-1; D unclear. V lost 6 bases and J 1 base, leaving 9 bases between the germline ends. Per the germline V gene, CDR1 is SNHLY and CDR2 is FYNNEI. The CDR3 loop spans 13 amino acids. In DNA, the CDR3 is TGTGCCAGCAGAAATGGCGGGAACACTGAAGCTTTCTTT. It translates to CASRNGGNTEAFF. Supplemented by reference TRBV2 and TRBJ1-1, the full variable domain reads EPEVTQTPSHQVTQMGQEVILRCVPISNHLYFYWYRQILGQKVEFLVSFYNNEISEKSEIFDDQFSVERPDGSNFTLKIRSTKLEDSAMYFCASRNGGNTEAFFGQGTRLTVV.

J is TRBJ1-6 and V is TRBV25-1, with 10 bases fitting TRBD1. Germline V gives CDR1 MGHDK, CDR2 SYGVNS. The ends lost 6 bases at V and 8 bases at J; junction bases unmatched: 4. The CDR3 totals 14 residues. CDR3 residues: CASSLTGGDSPLHF. The CDR3 nucleotides read TGTGCCAGCAGCTTGACAGGGGGCGATTCACCCCTCCACTTT. The full variable domain, rest sourced from reference TRBV25-1 and TRBJ1-6, is EADIYQTPRYLVIGTGKKITLECSQTMGHDKMYWYQQDPGMELHLIHYSYGVNSTEKGDLSSESTVSRIRTEHFPLTLESARPSHTSQYLCASSLTGGDSPLHFGNGTRLTVT.

This clone was seen once. The rearrangement links TRBV6-5 to TRBJ2-5, with no clear D. The germline V and J ends were trimmed by 2 bases and 2 bases, with 12 bases remaining between them. There are 15 residues in the CDR3. The germline V gene encodes CDR1 MNHEY and CDR2 SVGAGI. DNA of the CDR3: TGTGCCAGCAGTTACGATCAGGCAAGACAAGAGACCCAGTACTTC. It translates to CASSYDQARQETQYF.

V gene TRBV4-1 combines with J gene TRBJ1-1; a possible D gene is TRBD1 (6 bases). V lost 1 base and J lost 2, with 17 bases in between. This CDR3 has 17 amino acids. CDR1 is MGHRA and CDR2 is YSYEKL in the germline V gene. CDR3 amino acids: CASSQGAGTLLNTEAFF. CDR3 nucleotide sequence: TGCGCCAGCAGCCAAGGGGCTGGGACATTACTAAACACTGAAGCTTTCTTT.

The V gene is TRBV13, the J gene TRBJ2-3, with 8 bases matching TRBD2. CDR3 length: 15 residues. J gave up 6 bases and V 5 bases, and 10 bases lay outside the gene matches. Germline values: CDR1 PRHDT, CDR2 FYEKMQ (reference sequence). The CDR3 DNA reads as TGTGCCAGCAGCCTTAGCGGGGTCCCCACCGATACGCAGTATTTT. Amino acids: CASSLSGVPTDTQYF.

Ten or more counts support this clone. V usage is TRBV5-1 and J usage is TRBJ2-7; perhaps TRBD2 as D (7 bases). In germline, CDR1 is SGHRS, CDR2 YFSETQ. The CDR3 length is 13 residues. V was shortened by 2 bases and J by 2 bases, with 8 bases between the two germline ends. CDR3 loop: CASSFGGPYEQYF. The CDR3 nucleotides are TGCGCCAGCAGCTTCGGGGGGCCCTACGAGCAGTACTTC.

The chain carries TRBV27 and TRBJ1-3, with 8 bases fitting TRBD1. Trimming at V came to 5 bases and at J to 1 base, leaving 1 base not matched to a gene. This CDR3 is built from 14 residues. Germline V lookup: CDR1 MNHEY, CDR2 SMNVEV (reference sequence). CDR3: CASSRTGSGNTIYF. CDR3 bases: TGTGCCAGCAGTCGGACAGGGTCTGGAAACACCATATATTTT.

This chain uses TRBV30 with TRBJ2-2; possibly TRBD1 for D (5 bases). The germline V gene encodes CDR1 GTSNPN and CDR2 SVGIG (reference sequence). This CDR3 is built from 15 residues. V gave up 2 bases and J gave up 6 bases, with 16 bases separating them. The CDR3 DNA is TGTGCCTGGAGTTCACAGGCCGGCGACTCCGGGGAGCTGTTTTTT. Translating it yields CAWSSQAGDSGELFF.

The chain joins TRBV28 to TRBJ2-7, with TRBD2 matching over 11 bases. V lost 4 bases, J lost 2 bases, and 1 base stayed unmatched. Looked up from germline, CDR1 is MDHEN and CDR2 is SYDVKM. This CDR3 has 14 residues. Written as DNA, the CDR3 is TGTGCCAGCAGTTATAGCGGGAGGGCCTACGAGCAGTACTTC. As protein: CASSYSGRAYEQYF. Variable domain in full (rest from reference TRBV28 and TRBJ2-7): DVKVTQSSRYLVKRTGEKVFLECVQDMDHENMFWYRQDPGLGLRLIYFSYDVKMKEKGDIPEGYSVSREKKERFSLILESASTNQTSMYLCASSYSGRAYEQYFGPGTRLTVT.

CDR3 amino acids: CSASLASGGLTYNEQFF. The CDR3 DNA follows: TGCAGTGCTAGTCTGGCTAGCGGGGGGCTTACCTACAATGAGCAGTTCTTC. The chain carries TRBV20-1 and TRBJ2-1; 11 bases match TRBD2. The CDR3 runs 17 residues. Germline V gene lookup returns CDR1 DFQATT and CDR2 SNEGSKA (reference sequence). Trimming cost V 3 bases and J 2 bases; bases outside gene matches: 9.

V is TRBV3-1 (or the pseudogene TRBV3-2) and J is TRBJ1-5; D is unclear. This CDR3 has 12 amino acids. Trimming left V 4 bases short and J 9 bases short, with 10 bases between. Germline-derived CDR1 and CDR2 are LGHDT and YNNKEL (reference sequence). The CDR3 spells CASSRSSGPQHF. CDR3 nucleotides: TGTGCCAGCAGCCGGAGTTCTGGGCCCCAGCATTTT.

The chain is built from TRBV19 and TRBJ1-5; 7 bases align to TRBD1. This CDR3 has 16 residues. The germline gives CDR1 LNHDA, CDR2 SQIVND (reference sequence). V gave up 4 bases and J gave up 5 bases; unmatched junction bases: 11. The CDR3 sequence is CASSRGTATYDQPQHF. The CDR3, as DNA: TGTGCCAGTAGTAGGGGGACAGCAACTTACGATCAGCCCCAGCATTTT. The whole variable domain, remainder taken from reference TRBV19 and TRBJ1-5, is DGGITQSPKYLFRKEGQNVTLSCEQNLNHDAMYWYRQDPGQGLRLIYYSQIVNDFQKGDIAEGYSVSREKKESFPLTVTSAQKNPTAFYLCASSRGTATYDQPQHFGDGTRLSIL.

This chain connects TRBV19 to TRBJ2-7; D perhaps matches TRBD1 (6 bases). Trimming pared 7 bases from V and 3 bases from J, leaving 13 bases between. Germline CDR1 LNHDA, CDR2 SQIVND (reference sequence). This CDR3 comprises 13 residues. This CDR3 is CASKSQGSYEQYF. In DNA form, the CDR3 reads TGTGCCAGTAAATCGCAGGGGAGCTACGAGCAGTACTTC. The whole variable domain, remainder taken from reference TRBV19 and TRBJ2-7, is DGGITQSPKYLFRKEGQNVTLSCEQNLNHDAMYWYRQDPGQGLRLIYYSQIVNDFQKGDIAEGYSVSREKKESFPLTVTSAQKNPTAFYLCASKSQGSYEQYFGPGTRLTVT.

This clone was counted a single time. The rearrangement links TRBV28 to TRBJ2-2; weak D call: TRBD2 (6 bases). This CDR3 is built from 16 residues. Trimming took off 2 bases at V and 3 bases at J, with 13 bases between the two ends. Germline-derived CDR1 and CDR2 are MDHEN and SYDVKM. CDR3: CASSLQDYPHTGELFF. For the CDR3, the DNA is TGTGCCAGCAGTTTACAGGACTATCCTCACACCGGGGAGCTGTTTTTT.

This clone was seen only once. The chain joins TRBV30 to TRBJ1-5, with 10 nucleotides matching TRBD1. V dropped 3 bases and J dropped 4; count of bases not matched to a gene: 6. The germline V gene has CDR1 GTSNPN and CDR2 SVGIG (reference sequence). The CDR3 contains 15 residues. The CDR3 sequence is CAWSGTGVWNQPQHF. Written as DNA, the CDR3 is TGTGCCTGGAGCGGGACAGGGGTTTGGAATCAGCCCCAGCATTTT.

The chain joins TRBV9 to TRBJ2-3; no clear D gene. CDR1 SGDLS and CDR2 YYNGEE come from the germline V gene. The V end was cut by 0 bases, the J end by 4 bases, with 3 bases between. The CDR3 contains 12 residues. The chain's CDR3 is CASSVVSDTQYF. The CDR3 DNA sequence: TGTGCCAGCAGCGTAGTATCAGATACGCAGTATTTT.

This chain connects TRBV5-1 to TRBJ1-6, with 7 bases identical to TRBD1. CDR1 SGHRS and CDR2 YFSETQ come from the germline V gene. This CDR3 has 14 residues. V dropped 4 bases and J dropped 6; count of bases not matched to a gene: 4. CDR3 nucleotide sequence: TGCGCCAGCAGCGAGGGACAGACTAATTCACCCCTCCACTTT. It translates to CASSEGQTNSPLHF.

The chain is built from TRBV5-1 and TRBJ2-3, with D hard to call. The CDR3 runs 16 residues. CDR1 SGHRS and CDR2 YFSETQ come from the germline V gene. The ends were cut back, 0 bases at V and 2 bases at J, with 13 bases in the middle. Written as DNA, the CDR3 is TGCGCCAGCAGCTTGGATCGAGCGAGTAACACAGATACGCAGTATTTT. As protein: CASSLDRASNTDTQYF.

This clone appeared once. The chain couples TRBV5-1 to TRBJ1-1; D perhaps matches TRBD1 (5 bases). Germline assignment: CDR1 SGHRS and CDR2 YFSETQ. The CDR3 has 15 amino acids. Trimming shortened V by 4 bases and J by 2 bases, and 15 bases separated the two germline ends. The CDR3 spells CASSPWTRENTEAFF. In DNA form, the CDR3 reads TGCGCCAGCAGCCCGTGGACACGCGAAAACACTGAAGCTTTCTTT.

CDR3 sequence reads: CASSSRLGGHEQFF. As DNA, the CDR3 is TGTGCCAGCAGCTCAAGACTAGGCGGCCATGAGCAGTTCTTC. The genes are TRBV11-2 and TRBJ2-1; tentatively, D is TRBD2 (6 bases). This CDR3 is 14 amino acids long. V was shortened by 4 bases and J by 8 bases, with 15 bases between the two germline ends. From germline, CDR1 is SGHAT and CDR2 FQNNGV.